This record concerns one T cell receptor (beta chain) sequence. The clone's antigen remains unknown. No base qualities exist here, and no much larger clone lies one base off it. These data are taken from a study of cytomegalovirus exposure and HLA in healthy donors (TCRdb year 2017). Describing the broader study: In an earlier analysis of roughly 500 of the donors, around 290 Gb of sequence data and roughly 100 million unique TCR beta sequences from about 190 million T cells were reported. An early release covering about 600 HLA-typed donors comprised about 320 gigabases of sequencing data and 65 million to 100 million unique TCR sequences. Of the roughly 400 genotyped donors, approximately 83% fell in the genetic ancestry cluster associated with self-reported Caucasian donors. The study was designed to test whether signatures of past pathogen exposure could be identified by cataloging public T cell receptors. The study profiled the T cell repertoires of fewer than 850 subjects by immunosequencing and related them to cytomegalovirus serostatus. In addition to the first cohort of 666 subjects, a separate validation cohort of approximately 130 different subjects was used. The study combined high-throughput TCR immunosequencing, statistical association of individual TCRs with disease status, and machine learning to predict cytomegalovirus infection status. In a later analysis, previously published TCR beta repertoires from 500 to 750 donors were re-analyzed and high-resolution HLA genotyping was added so that TCR occurrence patterns could be studied. Rather than using new phenotypic data, the later analysis identified candidate immune exposures from TCR beta sequences and from how often those sequences occurred across donors. An earlier analysis of fewer than 700 of the donors applied high-throughput TCR beta sequencing to assess whether each TCR beta V gene segment acted as functional or pseudogenic. Donor age, sex, ethnicity and CMV serostatus were compiled together with the repertoire data. A later genetic analysis took genome-wide SNP genotypes for about 65% of the roughly 670 donors and used that subset as a discovery cohort. Every repertoire in the discovery cohort had been generated on one and the same sequencing platform. HLA typing covered class I and class II loci at four-digit resolution. The number of typed donors differed by locus: about 620-630 for A, B, C, DRB1 and DQB1; approximately 520 for DQA1; approximately 600 for DPA1; and 400 to 480 for DPB1. Four or five DR-DQ haplotypes were handled as single units for association and clustering because linkage in the cohort was strong. Among roughly 370 genotyped donors of the cohort, an average of roughly 240,000 unique TCR beta nucleotide sequences were sequenced per donor, around 20% of them non-productive.

Libraries were made using the immunoSEQ multiplex PCR assay. For the multiplex PCR, a mixture combining 60 forward primers for TCR Vbeta segments and 13 reverse primers for TCR Jbeta segments was used. Amplification of the CDR3 region of rearranged TCR beta genes was performed with a multiplex PCR assay on genomic DNA. The Illumina HiSeq System was used to sequence the amplified TCR beta libraries as 87-base-pair reads. The authors processed their data as follows. A later analysis counted tens of millions of unique TCR beta chains across the approximately 700 repertoires, and some 11 million of these chains were shared by at least two donors. To remove PCR and sequencing errors, raw reads were error-corrected and collapsed into unique sequences using a nearest-neighbor algorithm that merged closely related sequences. CDR3 sequences were aligned to IMGT reference sequences to assign V, D and J gene segments. For a sequence to be retained, a match of at least six nucleotides was required to both a V gene segment and a J gene segment. Rearrangements were classified as productive when the CDR3 lacked stop codons and remained in frame with V and J, and all other rearrangements were classified as non-productive. Following IMGT convention, CDR3 was defined as the stretch from the second conserved V-encoded cysteine up to the conserved J-encoded phenylalanine. In an earlier analysis of 500 to 650 of the donors, sequences lacking an unambiguous match to a single V gene segment were excluded. An earlier analysis of 500 to 600 of the donors classified V segments as functional when productive rearrangements were above 56.7% and as segregating when the standard deviation between donors was above 5%. A statistical classification framework was built for diagnosing cytomegalovirus status from the catalog of TCR beta chain sequences. In a later analysis, V and J genes were assigned by comparing TCR nucleotide sequences against IMGT/GENE-DB human TR gene sequences. A later analysis assigned CDR3 sequences and most-parsimonious VDJ recombination scenarios with the TCRdist pipeline. A later analysis defined each TCR beta chain by its CDR3 amino acid sequence plus V-gene family, and excluded reads lacking a unique V-gene family. As a way to deal with suspected cross-contamination and a sequencing artifact, a later analysis dropped nearly 600 nucleotide sequences that were highly shared and had low generation probability. A later analysis calculated a clonal expansion index for each public chain from normalized within-repertoire ranks of inferred template counts. In a later analysis, generation probabilities were computed with a VDJ recombination model fitted to out-of-frame rearrangements, and the resulting probabilities were checked against IGoR. In a later analysis, hypergeometric tests were used to score TCR-TCR, TCR-HLA and TCR-CMV co-occurrence, with a repertoire-size bias correction applied to TCR pairs. False discovery rates were estimated in a later analysis by permuting HLA or CMV assignments 20 times. A later analysis grouped co-occurring TCRs with DBSCAN, adding TCRdist sequence similarity when clustering within HLA-allele-positive subsets. For co-occurrence clustering, repertoires with fewer than 30,000 or more than 120,000 public chains were excluded, along with roughly 5 repertoires with anomalous nucleotide sharing. Drawn from immuneACCESS, this table holds only the in-frame rearrangements with V and J called that TCRdb kept. Clones are partly lost; checked studies trace under half to an unresolved V gene and leave the rest unexplained. That table is the source of V, J and clone size, and D and trimming were worked out from the DNA. The sample contains approximately 120,000 clones, 70% to 80% of them found a single time. The biggest ten clones account for approximately 3.9% of the sample.

Clipping removes 1 base from V and 3 bases from J, with 2 as the unmatched junction base count. From the cysteine through the phenylalanine, the CDR3 covers 15 amino acids. Left in the record is the CDR3 DNA by itself, 45 bases read in frame from the first base. CDR1 is given as MNHNS and CDR2 as SASEGT, both from the germline V gene. Points the paper makes about the study in general: In an earlier analysis of more than 450 of the donors, most TCR beta V segments were observed in productive rearrangements about 90% or about 30% of the time, broadly matching IMGT annotations. Because HLA typing was missing for some donors at each locus, association tests included only the typed subset. According to a later genetic analysis, donors in an Asian-associated ancestry cluster had fewer N-insertions in productive TCRs than the approximately 700-donor mean. It was suggested by the authors that the approach could potentially be generalized to other disease states and immunological phenotypes. The classifier was reported to diagnose cytomegalovirus status with high specificity and sensitivity in both the original and validation cohorts. While some public TCRs were present in many individuals, most TCR sequences turned up only very rarely across donors. Several of the top co-occurrence clusters appeared to be linked to parvovirus B19, influenza, CMV and Epstein-Barr virus, according to a later analysis. CMV serostatus was the only immune exposure information available for the cohort. The study gave a list of over 150 TCR beta chains associated with cytomegalovirus. Only TCR beta chains were sequenced in this cohort, and the absence of alpha or paired-chain data limited detectable features. An association between a missense DCLRE1C variant and V-gene and J-gene trimming of TCR beta chains was found in a later genetic analysis and replicated in an independent cohort. A cluster of highly shared sequence variants was judged likely to be a technical artifact of the sequencing pipeline. Roughly uniform sequencing depth across donors was assumed in presence/absence analyses, although this assumption may not hold. In a later analysis, around 17,000 TCR beta sequences were associated with specific HLA alleles at a false discovery rate of 0.05. Most CMV-associated TCR beta chains appeared to be HLA-restricted in a later analysis, and the HLA associations seemed to be driven largely by CMV exposure. Because the 87-base-pair reads could not distinguish some IMGT-functional V segments, including TRBV6-2 and TRBV6-3, those segments were excluded. Linkage disequilibrium might explain the correlated functional status among segregating V segments, but an unknown experimental factor could not be ruled out. In a later analysis, the rate of TCR association differed among HLA loci, with DRB1 alleles having the most associated TCRs and HLA-C alleles having the fewest. When HLA alleles, especially DR and DQ, strongly co-occurred, attributing TCR associations to individual alleles was difficult. A few of the identified cytomegalovirus-associated TCR beta chains were confirmed in vitro to be specific for cytomegalovirus antigens. A further reported finding was that TCR beta sequences accurately predicted the HLA-A and HLA-B alleles for most subjects in the first cohort. In a later analysis, HLA-associated TCR beta chains were found to be more clonally expanded and to have lower generation probabilities than equally common non-associated chains. Because counts were too low, roughly 18 rarely observed V segments, including chromosome 9 orphons, were left out of the earlier analysis of about 500 of the donors.

In total, more than 500 healthy bone marrow donors made up the cohort. Cohort members were all nominally healthy when sampled, although unrecorded immune exposures were likely present. The donor tested CMV seropositive, placing the donor among the 310 or so seropositive members of the cohort. Every donor gave a peripheral blood sample, and the peripheral blood mononuclear cells from that sample were used for TCR beta sequencing. The Qiagen DNeasy Blood Extraction Kit was used to extract genomic DNA from the blood cell samples. Sequenced input: PBMCs. The rearranged segments are TRBV6-1 and TRBJ2-7; 11 bases in the junction line up with TRBD1. This receptor was taken from a middle-aged man in good health and CMV-seropositive. The DNA sequence is as follows: TGTGCCAGCAGTGAAGAGGGGACAGGGGGCTACGAGCAGTACTTC. This codes for CASSEEGTGGYEQYF.